This T cell receptor beta chain came from a study of T cells after yellow fever vaccination. Study-level findings and limits: Weaker in magnitude, the secondary response showed a faster peak on day 5 versus 15. Abundant clonotypes (contaminants from the bulk population) could be present in FACS-sorted repertoires. Clonotypes found in both CD4 and CD8 compartments made up a small share. Reappearing after the booster were most of the clones from primary vaccination (about 95% CD4, around 88% CD8).

The V end lost 6 bases, the J end lost 6 bases, and 21 bases lay between the germline ends. Germline V gene data show CDR1 as DFQATT and CDR2 as SNEGSKA (reference sequence). CDR3 length: 15 residues. TCRdb re-derived calls from the 5' RACE reads in MiXCR, one entry per CDR3 protein. The sample lists about 170,000 distinct CDR3 sequences, about 6% occurring once. This clonotype was observed a handful of times. The antigen remains undetermined. The material sequenced was CD4+ T cells sorted from PBMCs, taken on the day of the first yellow fever vaccination. This chain uses TRBV20-1 with TRBJ2-1; D is tentatively TRBD1 or TRBD2 (5 bases each). This clonotype was sampled from a man aged 18 to 30 who received the YFV17D yellow fever vaccine. CDR3 nucleotides: TGCAGTGCCCCAACCCCTCCTCGGGGCCCCAATGAGCAGTTCTTC. Translated, it gives CSAPTPPRGPNEQFF.